The sequence of this TCR beta chain was determined in a study of T cell clusters in autoimmune cytopenias. One tube held mixed TRB-A and TRB-B primer pools for touch-down PCR. TCRdb reworked the multiplex PCR reads into one entry per CDR3 protein, no DNA. The sample is made up of about 4,400 distinct CDR3 sequences, and the top ten hold over 55% of it. Roughly 38,000 genome equivalents of blood DNA were amplified for TRB. The data were also submitted as part of a second study, on T cell repertoires in aging, cancer and after chemotherapy.

Material for sequencing was peripheral blood. This TCR was recovered from a human donor with an autoimmune cytopenia or autoimmune hepatitis (not recorded which).

The CDR3 region is CASSYGGESNQPQHF. The gene calls are TRBV6-5 and TRBJ1-5. The CDR3 consists of 15 residues. Germline V lookup: CDR1 MNHEY, CDR2 SVGAGI.